This record looks at one T cell receptor beta chain sequence and its context. The V gene's germline CDR1 is LGHNT and CDR2 FRNRAP. The CDR3 sequence is 16 residues long. V lost 5 bases and J 6 bases, leaving 22 bases between the germline ends. The data are from a study of blood T cell repertoires in COVID-19. Overall study: The samples span acute and convalescent COVID-19 from the United States, Italy and Spain.

Here immunoSEQ multiplex PCR was the method, and the copy in TCRdb shows in-frame clones only, minus some. Among roughly 350,000 clones listed, around nine tenths were seen once. This clonotype was obtained from a woman aged 70-85 years with COVID-19, enrolled during active disease. Sequenced input: peripheral blood. The rearrangement links TRBV12-5 to TRBJ2-5; maybe TRBD2 (5 bases). Written as DNA, the CDR3 is TGTGCTAGTGGTCTAAGGACTTTCACCCTTTCTCAGACCCAGTACTTC. This gives the protein CASGLRTFTLSQTQYF. Using reference TRBV12-5 and TRBJ2-5 for the parts outside the CDR3, the full variable domain is DARVTQTPRHKVTEMGQEVTMRCQPILGHNTVFWYRQTMMQGLELLAYFRNRAPLDDSGMPKDRFSAEMPDATLATLKIQPSEPRDSAVYFCASGLRTFTLSQTQYFGPGTRLLVL.